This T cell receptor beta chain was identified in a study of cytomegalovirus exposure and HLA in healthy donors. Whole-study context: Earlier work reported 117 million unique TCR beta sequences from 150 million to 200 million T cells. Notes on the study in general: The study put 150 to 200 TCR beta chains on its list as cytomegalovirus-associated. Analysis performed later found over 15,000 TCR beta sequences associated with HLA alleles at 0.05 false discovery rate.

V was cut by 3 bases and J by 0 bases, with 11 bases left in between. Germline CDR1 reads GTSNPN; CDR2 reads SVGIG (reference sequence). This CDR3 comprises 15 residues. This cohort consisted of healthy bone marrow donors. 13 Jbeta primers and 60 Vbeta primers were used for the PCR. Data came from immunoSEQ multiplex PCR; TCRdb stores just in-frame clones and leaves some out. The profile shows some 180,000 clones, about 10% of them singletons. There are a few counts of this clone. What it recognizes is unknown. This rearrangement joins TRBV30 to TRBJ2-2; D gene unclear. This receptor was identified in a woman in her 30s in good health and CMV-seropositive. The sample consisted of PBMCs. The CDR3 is CAWRELRANTGELFF. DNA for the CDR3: TGTGCCTGGAGGGAGTTACGCGCGAACACCGGGGAGCTGTTTTTT.